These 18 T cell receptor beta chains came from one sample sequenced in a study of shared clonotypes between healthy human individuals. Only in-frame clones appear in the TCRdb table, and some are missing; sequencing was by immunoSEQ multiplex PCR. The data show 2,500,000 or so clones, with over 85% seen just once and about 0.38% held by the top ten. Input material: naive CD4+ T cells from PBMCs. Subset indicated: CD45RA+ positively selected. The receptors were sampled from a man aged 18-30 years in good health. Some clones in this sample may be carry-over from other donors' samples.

CDR3 DNA: TGTGCCAGCAGCTTGGCCGGGGCGGGAGTAGCAGATACGCAGTATTTT. Its translation is CASSLAGAGVADTQYF. The chain carries TRBV5-4 and TRBJ2-3; 7 bases line up with TRBD2. Germline V lookup: CDR1 SGHNT, CDR2 YYREEE (reference sequence). This CDR3 contains 16 residues. V trimming: 0 bases; J trimming: 4 bases; junction bases outside the gene matches: 8.

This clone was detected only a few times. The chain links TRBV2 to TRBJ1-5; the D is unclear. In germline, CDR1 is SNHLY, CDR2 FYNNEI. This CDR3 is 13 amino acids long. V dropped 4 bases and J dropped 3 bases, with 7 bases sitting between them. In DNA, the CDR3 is TGTGCCAGCAGTGGACAATTCAATCAGCCCCAGCATTTT. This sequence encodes CASSGQFNQPQHF.

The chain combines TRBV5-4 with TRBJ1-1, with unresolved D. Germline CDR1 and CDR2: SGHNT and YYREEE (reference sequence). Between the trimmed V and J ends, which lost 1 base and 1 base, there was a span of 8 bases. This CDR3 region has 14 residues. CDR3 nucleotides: TGTGCCAGCAGCTTGATTCTCCAGAACACTGAAGCTTTCTTT. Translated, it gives CASSLILQNTEAFF.

The CDR3 reads CASSYSREMTYEQYF. DNA for the CDR3: TGTGCCAGCAGTTACTCCCGGGAGATGACCTACGAGCAGTACTTC. The chain has TRBV6-5 and TRBJ2-5, with D tentatively TRBD2 (6 bases). The J call may be mistaken, given a closer DNA end match to TRBJ2-7. The germline CDR1 and CDR2 sequences are MNHEY and SVGAGI. This CDR3 spans 15 amino acids.

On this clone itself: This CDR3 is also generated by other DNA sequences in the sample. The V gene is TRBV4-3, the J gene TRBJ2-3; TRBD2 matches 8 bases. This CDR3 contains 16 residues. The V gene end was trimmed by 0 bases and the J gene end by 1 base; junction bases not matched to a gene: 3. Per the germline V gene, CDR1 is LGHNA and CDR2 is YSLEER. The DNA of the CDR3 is TGCGCCAGCAGCCAAGATCGAGCGGGAGGCACAGATACGCAGTATTTT. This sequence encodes CASSQDRAGGTDTQYF.

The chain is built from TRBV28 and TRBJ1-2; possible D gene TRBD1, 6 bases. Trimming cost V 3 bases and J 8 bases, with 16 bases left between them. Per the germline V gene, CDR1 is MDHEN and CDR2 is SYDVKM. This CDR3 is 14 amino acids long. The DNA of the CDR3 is TGTGCCAGCAGTTTCAGACAGGCATCTACCGGCTACACCTTC. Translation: CASSFRQASTGYTF.

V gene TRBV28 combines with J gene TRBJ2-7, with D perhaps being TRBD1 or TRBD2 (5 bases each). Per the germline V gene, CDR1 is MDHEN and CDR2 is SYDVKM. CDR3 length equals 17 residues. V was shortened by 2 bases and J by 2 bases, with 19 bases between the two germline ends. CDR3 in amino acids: CASSLEGPGTRTYEQYF. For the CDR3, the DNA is TGTGCCAGCAGTTTAGAGGGTCCCGGGACGCGGACCTACGAGCAGTACTTC.

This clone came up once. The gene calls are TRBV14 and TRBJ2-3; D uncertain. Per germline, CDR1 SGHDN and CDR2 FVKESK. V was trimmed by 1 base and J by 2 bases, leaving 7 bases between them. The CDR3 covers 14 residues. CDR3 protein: CASSQVDHTDTQYF. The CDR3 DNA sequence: TGTGCCAGCAGCCAAGTGGACCACACAGATACGCAGTATTTT.

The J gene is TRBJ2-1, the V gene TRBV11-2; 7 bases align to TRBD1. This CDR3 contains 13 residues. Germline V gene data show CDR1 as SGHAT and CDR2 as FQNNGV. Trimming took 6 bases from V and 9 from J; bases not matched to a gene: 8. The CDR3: CASSSDRVSEQFF. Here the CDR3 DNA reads TGTGCCAGCAGTTCAGACAGGGTGAGTGAGCAGTTCTTC.

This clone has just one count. The CDR3: CASSYSGAGTDTQYF. In DNA form, the CDR3 reads TGTGCCAGCAGTTACTCGGGGGCAGGGACAGATACGCAGTATTTT. The chain recombines TRBV6-6 with TRBJ2-3, with D perhaps TRBD1 (6 bases). This CDR3 comprises 15 residues. CDR1 and CDR2 (germline): MNHNY, SVGAGI (reference sequence). Trimming cost V 0 bases and J 3 bases, with 10 bases left between them.

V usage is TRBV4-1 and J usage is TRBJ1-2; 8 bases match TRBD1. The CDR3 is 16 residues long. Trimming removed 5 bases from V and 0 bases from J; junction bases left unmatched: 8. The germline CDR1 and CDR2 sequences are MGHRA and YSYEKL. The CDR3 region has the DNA TGCGCCAGCAGCTATACCGGGACAGGAGCTAACTATGGCTACACCTTC. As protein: CASSYTGTGANYGYTF.

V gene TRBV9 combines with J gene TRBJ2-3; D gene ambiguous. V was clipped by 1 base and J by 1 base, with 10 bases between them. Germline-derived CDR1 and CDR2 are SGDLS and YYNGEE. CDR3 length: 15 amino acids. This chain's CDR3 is CASSVPPGGTDTQYF. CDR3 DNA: TGTGCCAGCAGCGTACCCCCCGGCGGCACAGATACGCAGTATTTT.

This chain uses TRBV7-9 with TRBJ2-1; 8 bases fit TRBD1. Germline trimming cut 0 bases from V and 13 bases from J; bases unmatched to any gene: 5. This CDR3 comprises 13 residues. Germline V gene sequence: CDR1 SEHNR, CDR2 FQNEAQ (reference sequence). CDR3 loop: CASSLAEAGGQFF. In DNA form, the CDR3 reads TGTGCCAGCAGCTTAGCGGAGGCAGGGGGCCAGTTCTTC. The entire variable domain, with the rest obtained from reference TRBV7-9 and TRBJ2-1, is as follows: DTGVSQNPRHKITKRGQNVTFRCDPISEHNRLYWYRQTLGQGPEFLTYFQNEAQLEKSRLLSDRFSAERPKGSFSTLEIQRTEQGDSAMYLCASSLAEAGGQFFGPGTRLTVL.

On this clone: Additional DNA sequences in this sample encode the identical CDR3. The CDR3 region is CASSLALGGAYEQYF. The CDR3 nucleotides read TGTGCCAGCAGCTTAGCGTTAGGGGGGGCTTACGAGCAGTACTTC. The V call is TRBV7-9, the J call TRBJ2-7, with D tentatively TRBD2 (7 bases). V was trimmed by 0 bases and J by 4 bases, leaving 13 bases between them. Per germline, CDR1 SEHNR and CDR2 FQNEAQ (reference sequence). This CDR3 comprises 15 residues. The entire variable domain, with the rest obtained from reference TRBV7-9 and TRBJ2-7, is as follows: DTGVSQNPRHKITKRGQNVTFRCDPISEHNRLYWYRQTLGQGPEFLTYFQNEAQLEKSRLLSDRFSAERPKGSFSTLEIQRTEQGDSAMYLCASSLALGGAYEQYFGPGTRLTVT.

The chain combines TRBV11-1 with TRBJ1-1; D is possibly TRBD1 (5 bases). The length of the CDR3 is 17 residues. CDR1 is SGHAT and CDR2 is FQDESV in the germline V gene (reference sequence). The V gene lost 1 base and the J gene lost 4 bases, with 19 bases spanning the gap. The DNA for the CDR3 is TGTGCCAGCAGCTTAGGAGGGAGGACTCAGGGCTCCACTGAAGCTTTCTTT. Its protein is CASSLGGRTQGSTEAFF.

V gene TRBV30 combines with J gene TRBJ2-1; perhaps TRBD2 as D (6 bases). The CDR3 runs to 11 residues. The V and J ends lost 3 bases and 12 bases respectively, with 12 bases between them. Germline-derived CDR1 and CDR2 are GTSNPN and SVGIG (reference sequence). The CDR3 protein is CAWREMGGQFF. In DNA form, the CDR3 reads TGTGCCTGGAGGGAGATGGGAGGGCAGTTCTTC.

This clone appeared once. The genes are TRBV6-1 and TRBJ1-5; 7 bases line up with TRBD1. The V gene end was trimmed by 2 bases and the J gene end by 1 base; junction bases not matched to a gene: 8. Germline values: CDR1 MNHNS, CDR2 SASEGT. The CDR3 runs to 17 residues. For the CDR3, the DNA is TGTGCCAGCAGTGAAATGACAGGGATTTTGAGCAATCAGCCCCAGCATTTT. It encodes CASSEMTGILSNQPQHF.

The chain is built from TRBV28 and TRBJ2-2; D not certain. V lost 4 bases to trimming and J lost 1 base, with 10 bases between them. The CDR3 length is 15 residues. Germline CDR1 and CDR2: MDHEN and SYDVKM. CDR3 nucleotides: TGTGCCAGCAGTTCCGACGGCCGGAACACCGGGGAGCTGTTTTTT. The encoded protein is CASSSDGRNTGELFF.